A selection of T cell receptor beta chains follows, all from one sample in a study of cytomegalovirus exposure and HLA in healthy donors. The table came from immunoSEQ multiplex PCR; TCRdb's copy has only in-frame clones and leaves some out. The repertoire has 79,000 or so clones, more than 65% of them found once; the top ten carry around 15%. Sequencing was done on a sample of PBMCs. All receptors derive from a woman in her thirties or forties in good health and CMV-seropositive. The conserved cysteine and the conserved F or W are not part of the CDR3 here.

J,V,CDR3
TRBJ2-1,TRBV2,ASSEADSSYNEQF
TRBJ2-7,TRBV11-3,ASSLGGGPYEQY
TRBJ1-6,TRBV28,ASSLITVTGNSPLH
TRBJ1-1,TRBV7-9,ASSLASGSEAF
TRBJ2-7,TRBV18,ASSPPRIRSGLAGGEQY
TRBJ2-7,TRBV28,ASSLYSRVLGYEQY
TRBJ1-2,TRBV6-6,ASSSSGTGNGYT
TRBJ2-5,TRBV6-1,ASSLDRGWETQY
TRBJ1-5,TRBV19,AGAGGDSNQPQH
TRBJ1-1,TRBV19,ASSMTVSVGAF
TRBJ2-2,TRBV7-3,ASTRQGDTGELF
TRBJ2-5,TRBV5-1,ASSLNVAGGETQY
TRBJ2-1,TRBV19,ASHTGNEQF
TRBJ1-5,TRBV9,ASSATGTRNQPQH
TRBJ1-4,TRBV6-6,ASNRDSANEKLF
TRBJ2-2,TRBV2,ASSPQGTGELF